This entry lists 20 T cell receptor beta chains sequenced from one sample in a study of regulatory T cells in long-lasting Graves disease. According to the study, TCR beta libraries were built with iRepertoire HTBI primers and CDR3-region Arm-PCR. TCRdb re-derived calls from the multiplex PCR reads in MiXCR, one entry per CDR3 protein. The table records about 430,000 distinct CDR3 sequences, approximately 16% of them present only once. The time point is: newly diagnosed GD, antithyroid drugs for less than 3 months. PBMCs were the source of the RNA used for TCR sequencing. This sample was shared with a second study, whose subject was T cells in Graves' hyperthyroidism and ophthalmopathy.

This specimen was peripheral blood mononuclear cells (PBMCs), taken at new diagnosis, from a patient treated with antithyroid drugs. Receptors were obtained from a woman between 40 and 55 years old with Graves disease.

The chain has TRBV20-1 and TRBJ1-5, with 7 nucleotides matching TRBD1. CDR3 length: 15 residues. V shed 5 bases, J shed 0 bases, and the junction held 7 bases outside the gene matches. Per germline, CDR1 DFQATT and CDR2 SNEGSKA (reference sequence). CDR3 in DNA: TGCAGTGCTGGGGACAGCAGACATAGCAATCAGCCCCAGCATTTT. This translates into CSAGDSRHSNQPQHF.

In its sample, this clonotype was seen many times. This rearrangement joins TRBV19 to TRBJ1-5; D not certain. The V end lost 4 bases, the J end lost 0 bases, and 7 bases lay between the germline ends. The CDR3 length is 14 residues. Germline V CDR1 and CDR2: LNHDA, SQIVND (reference sequence). DNA of the CDR3: TGTGCCAGTAGTAACCTTTTTAGCAATCAGCCCCAGCATTTT. This encodes CASSNLFSNQPQHF.

This clonotype has just a few counts. V usage is TRBV3-1 and J usage is TRBJ2-7; a possible D gene is TRBD1 (5 bases). With 0 bases removed from V and 4 bases from J, the gap between germline ends came to 19 bases. This CDR3 comprises 17 residues. Germline CDR1 is LGHDT and CDR2 is YNNKEL (reference sequence). CDR3 residues: CASSQDLGEGALYEQYF. CDR3 DNA sequence: TGTGCCAGCAGCCAAGATCTAGGAGAAGGGGCCCTTTACGAGCAGTACTTC.

V and J are TRBV27 and TRBJ1-2; 9 positions agree with TRBD1. V trimming: 8 bases; J trimming: 8 bases; junction bases outside the gene matches: 9. Germline CDR1 reads MNHEY; CDR2 reads SMNVEV (reference sequence). The CDR3 length is 13 residues. CDR3 protein: CASRDREHGGYTF. The CDR3 bases are TGTGCCAGCCGGGACAGGGAACATGGAGGCTACACCTTC.

There are many counts of this clonotype. The chain joins TRBV19 to TRBJ2-3, with D possibly matching TRBD2 (6 bases). Germline CDR1 and CDR2: LNHDA and SQIVND (reference sequence). Trimming took off 2 bases at V and 2 bases at J, with 8 bases between the two ends. The CDR3 runs to 14 residues. The CDR3 DNA is TGTGCCAGTAGTATACTAGCGCCCACAGATACGCAGTATTTT. This encodes CASSILAPTDTQYF. Based on the CDR3 plus reference TRBV19 and TRBJ2-3, the full variable domain is DGGITQSPKYLFRKEGQNVTLSCEQNLNHDAMYWYRQDPGQGLRLIYYSQIVNDFQKGDIAEGYSVSREKKESFPLTVTSAQKNPTAFYLCASSILAPTDTQYFGPGTRLTVL.

This clonotype was detected many times. This may stem from a read error, because a much larger clone lies one nucleotide away. The chain combines TRBV12-3 or TRBV12-4 with TRBJ2-5, with D unresolved. This CDR3 contains 14 residues. The V gene lost 7 bases and the J gene lost 1 base, with 13 bases spanning the gap. The CDR3 is CASNSWVFQETQYF. For the CDR3, the DNA is TGTGCCAGCAATTCATGGGTTTTCCAAGAGACCCAGTACTTC.

This clonotype has a count of ten or more. The genes are TRBV29-1 and TRBJ2-3, with 12 bases fitting TRBD2. The CDR3 is 16 residues long. CDR1 SQVTM and CDR2 ANQGSEA come from the germline V gene. J lost 6 bases, V lost 4 bases, and 11 bases had no gene match. The DNA for the CDR3 is TGCAGCGTTGTTTCCACTAGCGGGAGGCGCGACGATACGCAGTATTTT. As protein: CSVVSTSGRRDDTQYF.

This clonotype has just a few counts. J is TRBJ2-1 and V is TRBV20-1; possibly TRBD1 for D (6 bases). Germline loops: CDR1 DFQATT, CDR2 SNEGSKA (reference sequence). The CDR3 sequence is 14 residues long. Trimming took 4 bases from V and 2 from J, leaving 12 bases between them. Here the CDR3 reads CSATGQGAYNEQFF. The CDR3 coding sequence is TGCAGTGCTACGGGACAAGGGGCCTACAATGAGCAGTTCTTC.

This rearrangement joins TRBV20-1 to TRBJ2-7, with TRBD1 matching over 11 bases. The V gene's germline CDR1 is DFQATT and CDR2 SNEGSKA (reference sequence). V was clipped by 0 bases and J by 7 bases; unmatched bases: 8. The CDR3 is 15 residues long. The CDR3 bases are TGCAGTGCTAGAGATCGGACAGGGGGCACGGGGGAGCAGTACTTC. It is translated as CSARDRTGGTGEQYF.

The chain links TRBV19 to TRBJ2-1; 8 nucleotides line up with TRBD2. The junction had 7 bases not matched to a gene; V was cut back by 4 bases and J by 5 bases. This CDR3 has 15 amino acids. The germline V gene has CDR1 LNHDA and CDR2 SQIVND (reference sequence). CDR3 sequence reads: CASSRTGTRNNEQFF. CDR3 nucleotide sequence: TGTGCCAGTAGTAGAACCGGGACTAGAAACAATGAGCAGTTCTTC.

This clonotype was recorded only once. The rearrangement joins TRBV29-1 to TRBJ2-5, with a possible D match to TRBD2 (8 bases). The length of the CDR3 is 18 residues. Per germline, CDR1 SQVTM and CDR2 ANQGSEA. Trimming removed 1 base from V and 1 base from J, with 22 bases in between. The CDR3 here is CSVEGVRGLGGFQETQYF. The CDR3 nucleotides are TGCAGCGTTGAAGGGGTGCGGGGACTAGGGGGCTTCCAAGAGACCCAGTACTTC.

This clonotype was counted many times. The chain joins TRBV7-9 to TRBJ2-6; perhaps TRBD1 as D (5 bases). The length of the CDR3 is 16 residues. Germline CDR1 SEHNR, CDR2 FQNEAQ (reference sequence). Trimming shortened V by 2 bases and J by 0 bases, and 8 bases separated the two germline ends. The CDR3 sequence: CASSLQGTSGANVLTF. In DNA form, the CDR3 reads TGTGCCAGCAGCTTACAGGGTACCTCTGGGGCCAACGTCCTGACTTTC.

Turning to this clonotype: A much more abundant neighbour one base away suggests this may be a read error. This chain uses TRBV15 with TRBJ2-3; weak D call: TRBD1 (7 bases). From germline, CDR1 is LNHNV and CDR2 YYDKDF (reference sequence). The CDR3 loop spans 13 amino acids. CDR3 amino acids: CATSRQGEDMQYF. The CDR3 DNA follows: TGTGCCACCAGCAGACAGGGGGAGGATATGCAGTATTTT.

This clonotype appeared many times. The genes are TRBV7-6 and TRBJ2-1; 8 bases are shared with TRBD2. CDR1 SGHVS and CDR2 FNYEAQ come from the germline V gene. This CDR3 has 19 residues. The trim removed 4 bases at V and 4 bases at J, leaving 18 bases unmatched. The CDR3, as DNA: TGTGCCAGCAGCTCACCGACTATTTCGGGAGGGGGTTCTTACAATGAGCAGTTCTTC. As protein: CASSSPTISGGGSYNEQFF.

The genes are TRBV28 and TRBJ1-1; D remains ambiguous. The CDR3 covers 15 residues. Trimming removed 7 bases at V and 0 bases at J, with 15 bases between. Germline V gene sequence: CDR1 MDHEN, CDR2 SYDVKM. CDR3 residues: CASTTIRHLNTEAFF. Written as DNA, the CDR3 is TGTGCCAGCACCACCATCCGACATTTGAACACTGAAGCTTTCTTT.

This clonotype occurred many times. The DNA of the CDR3 is TGTGCCAGCGCTCCTGGGCAGGGGGAACGCGAGCAGTACTTC. Its protein is CASAPGQGEREQYF. The chain employs TRBV11-3 and TRBJ2-7, with 7 bases aligning to TRBD1. This CDR3 region has 14 residues. Germline V gene lookup returns CDR1 SGHNT and CDR2 YENEEA. J was trimmed by 6 bases and V by 8 bases; bases with no gene match: 13.

This clonotype was counted many times. CDR3 in amino acids: CASSSGLAGGNEQFF. CDR3 sequence (DNA): TGTGCCAGCAGTTCCGGACTAGCGGGAGGCAATGAGCAGTTCTTC. The rearrangement uses TRBV7-3 and TRBJ2-1; 14 bases match TRBD2. The J segment lost 6 bases and the V segment lost 6 bases, leaving 4 bases of the junction unmatched. The CDR3 has 15 residues. CDR1 is SGHTA, CDR2 FQGTGA, per germline.

Of note for this clonotype: This likely traces to a read error, being one base from a far larger clone. The rearrangement uses TRBV2 and TRBJ1-1; D is possibly TRBD1 (6 bases). The CDR3 is 16 amino acids. The ends were cut back, 6 bases at V and 1 base at J, with 18 bases in the middle. Per the germline V gene, CDR1 is SNHLY and CDR2 is FYNNEI. In DNA form, the CDR3 reads TGTGCCAGCAGCGCCCCACAGGGCCCTCCGAACACTGAAGCTTTCTTT. This codes for CASSAPQGPPNTEAFF. Filled out from reference TRBV2 and TRBJ1-1, the complete variable domain reads EPEVTQTPSHQVTQMGQEVILRCVPISNHLYFYWYRQILGQKVEFLVSFYNNEISEKSEIFDDQFSVERPDGSNFTLKIRSTKLEDSAMYFCASSAPQGPPNTEAFFGQGTRLTVV.

This clonotype showed up many times. This chain joins TRBV10-3 and TRBJ1-2; TRBD1 matches 7 bases. V shed 3 bases, J shed 4 bases, and the junction held 11 bases outside the gene matches. This CDR3 is built from 16 residues. Looked up from germline, CDR1 is ENHRY and CDR2 is SYGVKD. This chain's CDR3 is CAISEGTVGGSYGYTF. CDR3 coding DNA: TGTGCCATCAGTGAAGGGACAGTCGGCGGAAGCTATGGCTACACCTTC.

The table lists this clonotype with many counts. The chain couples TRBV2 to TRBJ2-5; D call uncertain. This CDR3 has 13 residues. Germline V gene lookup returns CDR1 SNHLY and CDR2 FYNNEI. Trimming pared 2 bases from V and 2 bases from J, leaving 6 bases between. The CDR3 sequence is CASSELQQETQYF. In nucleotides, the CDR3 is TGTGCCAGCAGTGAATTACAGCAAGAGACCCAGTACTTC.